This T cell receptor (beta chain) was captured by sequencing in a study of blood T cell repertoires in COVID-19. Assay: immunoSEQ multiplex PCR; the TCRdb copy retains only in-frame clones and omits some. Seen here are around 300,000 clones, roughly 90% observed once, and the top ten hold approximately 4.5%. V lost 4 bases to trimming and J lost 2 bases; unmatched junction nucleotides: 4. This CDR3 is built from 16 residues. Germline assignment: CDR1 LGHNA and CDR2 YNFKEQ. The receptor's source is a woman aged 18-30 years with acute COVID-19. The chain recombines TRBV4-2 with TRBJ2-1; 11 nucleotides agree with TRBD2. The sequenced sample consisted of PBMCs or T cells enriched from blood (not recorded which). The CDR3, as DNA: TGTGCCAGCAGCCCTAGGACTAGCGGGCCCTACAATGAGCAGTTCTTC. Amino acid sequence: CASSPRTSGPYNEQFF.